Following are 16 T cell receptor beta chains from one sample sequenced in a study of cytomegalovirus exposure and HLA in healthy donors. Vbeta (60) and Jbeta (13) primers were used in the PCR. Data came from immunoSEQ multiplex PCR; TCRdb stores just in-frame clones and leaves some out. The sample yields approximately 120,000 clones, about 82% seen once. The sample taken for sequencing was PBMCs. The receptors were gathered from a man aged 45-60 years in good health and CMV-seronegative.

The CDR3 reads CASSLAGGPSTGELFF. The CDR3 bases are TGCGCCAGCAGCTTGGCGGGGGGGCCTAGCACCGGGGAGCTGTTTTTT. This chain connects TRBV5-1 to TRBJ2-2, with TRBD2 identical over 8 bases. Looked up from germline, CDR1 is SGHRS and CDR2 is YFSETQ. Trimming cost V 0 bases and J 4 bases; bases outside gene matches: 5. This CDR3 region has 16 residues.

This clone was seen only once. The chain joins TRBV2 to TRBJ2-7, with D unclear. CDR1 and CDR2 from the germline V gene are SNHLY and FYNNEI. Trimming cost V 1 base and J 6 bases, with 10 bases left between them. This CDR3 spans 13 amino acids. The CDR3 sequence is CASSEVGRFEQYV. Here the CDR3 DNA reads TGTGCCAGCAGTGAAGTCGGCAGGTTCGAGCAGTACGTC.

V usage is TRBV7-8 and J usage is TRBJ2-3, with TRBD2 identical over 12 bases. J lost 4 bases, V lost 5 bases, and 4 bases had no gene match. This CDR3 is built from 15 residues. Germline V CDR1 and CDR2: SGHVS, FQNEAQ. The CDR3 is CASSLASGGADTQYF. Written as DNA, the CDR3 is TGTGCCAGCAGCCTGGCTAGCGGGGGGGCAGATACGCAGTATTTT. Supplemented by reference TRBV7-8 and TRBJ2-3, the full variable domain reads GAGVSQSPRYKVAKRGQDVALRCDPISGHVSLFWYQQALGQGPEFLTYFQNEAQLDKSGLPSDRFFAERPEGSVSTLKIQRTQQEDSAVYLCASSLASGGADTQYFGPGTRLTVL.

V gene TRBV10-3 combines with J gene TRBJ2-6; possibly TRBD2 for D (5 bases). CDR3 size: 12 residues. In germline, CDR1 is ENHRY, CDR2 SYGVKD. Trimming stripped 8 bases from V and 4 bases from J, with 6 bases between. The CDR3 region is CAIGRGANVLTF. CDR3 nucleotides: TGTGCCATCGGGAGAGGGGCCAACGTCCTGACTTTC.

CDR3 sequence reads: CAATSGATF. CDR3 coding DNA: TGTGCCGCAACCAGTGGAGCGACCTTC. The gene calls are TRBV28 and TRBJ1-2; D is undetermined. Germline CDR1 MDHEN, CDR2 SYDVKM. Trimming pared 11 bases from V and 14 bases from J, leaving 15 bases between. This CDR3 has 9 residues.

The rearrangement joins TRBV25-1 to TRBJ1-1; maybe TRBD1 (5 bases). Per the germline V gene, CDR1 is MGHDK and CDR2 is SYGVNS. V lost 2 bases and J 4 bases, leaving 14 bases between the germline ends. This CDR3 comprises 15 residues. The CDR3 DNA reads TGTGCCAGCAGTGAAAGAGGAAGGGGAGGCACTGAAGCTTTCTTT. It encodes CASSERGRGGTEAFF.

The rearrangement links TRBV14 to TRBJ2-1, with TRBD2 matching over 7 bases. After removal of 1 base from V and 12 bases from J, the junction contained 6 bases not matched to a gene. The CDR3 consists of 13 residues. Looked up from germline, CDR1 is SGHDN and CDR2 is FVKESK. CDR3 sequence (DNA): TGTGCCAGCAGCCAAGCCGGCGGGGGTTGGCAGTTCTTC. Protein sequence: CASSQAGGGWQFF.

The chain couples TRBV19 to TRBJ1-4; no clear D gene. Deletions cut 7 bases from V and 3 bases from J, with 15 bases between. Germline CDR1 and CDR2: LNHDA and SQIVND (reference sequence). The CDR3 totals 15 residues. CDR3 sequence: CASTQARVPNEKLFF. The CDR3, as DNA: TGTGCCAGTACCCAGGCGAGGGTACCTAATGAAAAACTGTTTTTT.

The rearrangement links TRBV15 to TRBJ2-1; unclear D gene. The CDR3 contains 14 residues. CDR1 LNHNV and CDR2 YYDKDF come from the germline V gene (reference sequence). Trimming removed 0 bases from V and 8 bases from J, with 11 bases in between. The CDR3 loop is CATSRDLSFYEQFF. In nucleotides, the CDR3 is TGTGCCACCAGCAGAGATCTATCATTCTATGAGCAGTTCTTC.

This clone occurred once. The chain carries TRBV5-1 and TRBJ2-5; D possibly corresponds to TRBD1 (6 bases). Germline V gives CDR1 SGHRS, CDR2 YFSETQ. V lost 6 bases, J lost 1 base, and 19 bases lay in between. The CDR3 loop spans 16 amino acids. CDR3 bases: TGCGCCAGCACCCCGGGGAAAACAGGGACCCAAGAGACCCAGTACTTC. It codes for CASTPGKTGTQETQYF.

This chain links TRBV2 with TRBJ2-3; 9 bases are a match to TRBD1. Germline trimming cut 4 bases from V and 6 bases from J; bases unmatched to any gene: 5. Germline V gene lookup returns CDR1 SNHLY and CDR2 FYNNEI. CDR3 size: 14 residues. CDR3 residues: CASSGQGVWDTQYF. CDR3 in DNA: TGTGCCAGCAGTGGACAGGGGGTTTGGGATACGCAGTATTTT.

For the CDR3, the DNA is TGTGCCAGCAGCTTAGATGCAGGATATGGCTACACCTTC. Residues: CASSLDAGYGYTF. The chain recombines TRBV11-2 with TRBJ1-2; D gene uncertain. The CDR3 totals 13 residues. V gave up 0 bases and J gave up 5 bases, with 7 bases separating them. From germline, CDR1 is SGHAT and CDR2 FQNNGV.

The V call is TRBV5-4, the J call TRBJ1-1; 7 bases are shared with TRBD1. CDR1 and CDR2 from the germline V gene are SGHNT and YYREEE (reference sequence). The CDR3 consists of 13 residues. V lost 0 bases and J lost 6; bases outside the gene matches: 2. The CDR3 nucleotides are TGTGCCAGCAGCTTGGACCAGGGGGCTGAAGCTTTCTTT. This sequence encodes CASSLDQGAEAFF.

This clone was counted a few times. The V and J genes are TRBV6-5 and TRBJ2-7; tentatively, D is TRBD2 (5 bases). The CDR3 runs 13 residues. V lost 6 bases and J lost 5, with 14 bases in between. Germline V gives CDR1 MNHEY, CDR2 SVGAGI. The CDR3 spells CASSPGLAHEQYF. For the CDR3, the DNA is TGTGCCAGCAGCCCAGGCCTAGCACACGAGCAGTACTTC.

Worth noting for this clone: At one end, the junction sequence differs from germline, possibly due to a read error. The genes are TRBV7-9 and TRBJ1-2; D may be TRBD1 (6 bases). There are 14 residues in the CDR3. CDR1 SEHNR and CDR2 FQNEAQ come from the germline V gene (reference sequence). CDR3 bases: TGTTCCAGCAGCCTCGGGGCCAGGGGCTATGGCTACACCTTC. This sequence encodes CSSSLGARGYGYTF.

The CDR3 loop reads CASSDSGEQFF. In nucleotides, the CDR3 is TGTGCCAGCAGTGATAGCGGCGAGCAGTTCTTC. The rearrangement links TRBV25-1 to TRBJ2-1, with D perhaps TRBD2 (6 bases). CDR1 is MGHDK, CDR2 SYGVNS, per germline. This CDR3 is 11 amino acids long. The V gene lost 3 bases and the J gene lost 10 bases, with 7 bases spanning the gap.